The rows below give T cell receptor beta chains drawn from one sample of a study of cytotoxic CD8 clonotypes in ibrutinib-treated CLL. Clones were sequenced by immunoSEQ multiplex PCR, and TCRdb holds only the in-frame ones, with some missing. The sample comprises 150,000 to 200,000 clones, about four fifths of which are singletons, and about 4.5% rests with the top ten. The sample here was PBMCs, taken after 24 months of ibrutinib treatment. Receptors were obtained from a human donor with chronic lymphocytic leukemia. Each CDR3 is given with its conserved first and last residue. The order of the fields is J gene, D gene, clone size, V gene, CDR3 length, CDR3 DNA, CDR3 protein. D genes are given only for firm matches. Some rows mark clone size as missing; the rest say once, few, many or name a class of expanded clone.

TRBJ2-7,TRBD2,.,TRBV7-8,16,TGTGCCAGCAGCCCTCTAGGAGGGCGGGAGGGCTACGAGCAGTACTTC,CASSPLGGREGYEQYF
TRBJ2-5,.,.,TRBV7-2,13,TGTGCCAGCAGCTTAGGAGACCAAGAGACCCAGTACTTC,CASSLGDQETQYF
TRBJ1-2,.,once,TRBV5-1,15,TGCGCCAGCAGCTTGGGGGGGGCGGGCCCCCATGGCTACACCTTC,CASSLGGAGPHGYTF
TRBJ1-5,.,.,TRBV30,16,TGTGCCTGGAGTGTAGGGGCCGCCCAAGTCCGTCAGCCCCAGCATTTT,CAWSVGAAQVRQPQHF
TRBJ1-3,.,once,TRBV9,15,TGTGCCAGCAGCGCGACCAGTGGCACCGGAAACACCATATATTTT,CASSATSGTGNTIYF
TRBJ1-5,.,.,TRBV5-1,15,TGCGCCAGCAGCTTGGCAGACGGTAGCAATCAGCCCCAGCATTTT,CASSLADGSNQPQHF
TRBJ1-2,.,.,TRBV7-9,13,TGTGCCAGCAGCTGGTGGACGGACTATGGCTACACCTTC,CASSWWTDYGYTF
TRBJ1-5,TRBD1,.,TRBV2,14,TGTGCCAGCAGCGACAGGGGTCGCAATCAGCCCCAGCATTTT,CASSDRGRNQPQHF
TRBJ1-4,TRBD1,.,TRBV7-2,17,TGTGCCAGCAGCTTCAGGGGGGGTTCGGTAACTAATGAAAAACTGTTTTTT,CASSFRGGSVTNEKLFF
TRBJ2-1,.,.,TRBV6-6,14,TGTGCCAGCACCCAACTGATGGCATACAATGAGCAGTTCTTC,CASTQLMAYNEQFF
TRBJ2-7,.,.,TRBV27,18,TGTGCCAGCAGTTCCGCCTTCAAAGCGGGTTGGGATCGTACGAAGCAGTACTTC,CASSSAFKAGWDRTKQYF
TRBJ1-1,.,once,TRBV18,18,TGTGCCAGCTCACCGGAGTGGGGAGTGGGGGCGTTGAACACTGAAGCTTTCTTT,CASSPEWGVGALNTEAFF
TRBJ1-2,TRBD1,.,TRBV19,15,TGTGCCAGTAGTATATTAGGGACAGATTTCTATGGCTACACCTTC,CASSILGTDFYGYTF
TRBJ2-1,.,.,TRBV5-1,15,TGCGCCAGCAGCTTGGTTCAGGGGAAGAACAATGAGCAGTTCTTC,CASSLVQGKNNEQFF
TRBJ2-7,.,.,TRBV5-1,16,TGCGCCAGCAGCTTGGCCTCCGGGCCAGGGGACTACGAGCAGTACTTC,CASSLASGPGDYEQYF
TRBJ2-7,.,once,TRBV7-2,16,TGTGCCAGCAGCTTAAGCAGGGACCGGAGCTCCTACGAGCAGTACTTC,CASSLSRDRSSYEQYF
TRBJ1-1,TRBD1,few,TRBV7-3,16,TGTGCCAGCAGCCCCAAGGCGGGACAGGGGGCCTCTGAAGCTTTCTTT,CASSPKAGQGASEAFF
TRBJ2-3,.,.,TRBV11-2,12,TGTGCCAGCAGCTTAGCTGGGAATACGCAGTATTTT,CASSLAGNTQYF
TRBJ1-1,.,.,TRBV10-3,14,TGTGCCGCCGCCGGTGATAGGCTTAACACTGAAGCTTTCTTT,CAAAGDRLNTEAFF
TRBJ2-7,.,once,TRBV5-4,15,TGTGCCAGCAGCCCGCGGTGGGGTTTAGAAAGCGAGCAGTACTTC,CASSPRWGLESEQYF
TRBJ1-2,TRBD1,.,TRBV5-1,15,TGCGCCAGCAGCCTCACCGGGACAGAGCTCTATGACTACACCTTC,CASSLTGTELYDYTF
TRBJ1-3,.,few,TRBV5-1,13,TGCGCCAGCAGCCACAATGCCGGAAACACCATATATTTT,CASSHNAGNTIYF
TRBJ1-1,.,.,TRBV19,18,TGTGCCAGTAGTATAGCCTGGGGCAGGGGAGACATGAACACTGAAGCTTTCTTT,CASSIAWGRGDMNTEAFF
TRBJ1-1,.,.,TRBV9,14,TGTGCCAGCAGCCCCAGGAGGATGAACACTGAAGCTTTCTTT,CASSPRRMNTEAFF
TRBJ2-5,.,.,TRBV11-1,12,TGTGCCAGCAGCTTTTCTCAAGAGACCCAGTACTTC,CASSFSQETQYF
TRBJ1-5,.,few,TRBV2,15,TGTGCCAGCAGTGAGGGGCAGGGCAGCAATCAGCCCCAGCATTTT,CASSEGQGSNQPQHF
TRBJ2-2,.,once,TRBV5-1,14,TGCGCCAGCAGCTTGGTAACAGGGCCCGGGGAGCTGTTTTTT,CASSLVTGPGELFF
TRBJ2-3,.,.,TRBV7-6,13,TGTGCCAGCAGCCCCCCGGGGGCAGATACGCAGTATTTT,CASSPPGADTQYF
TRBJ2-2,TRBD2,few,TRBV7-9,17,TGTGCCAGCAGCCCCCCCTGGCGGGAGAACCCCCACGGGGAGCTGTTTTTT,CASSPPWRENPHGELFF
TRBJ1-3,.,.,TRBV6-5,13,TGTGCCAGCAGTTACCCGGGGTTAAACACCATATATTTT,CASSYPGLNTIYF
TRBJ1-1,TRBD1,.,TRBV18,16,TGTGCCAGCTCACCACCGACAGGGGGGTTGAACACTGAAGCTTTCTTT,CASSPPTGGLNTEAFF
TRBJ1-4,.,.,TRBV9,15,TGTGCCAGCAGCGCGAATACGGTAACTAATGAAAAACTGTTTTTT,CASSANTVTNEKLFF
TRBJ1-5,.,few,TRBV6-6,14,TGTGCCAGCAGATCCCGGCAGGACAATCAGCCCCAGCATTTT,CASRSRQDNQPQHF
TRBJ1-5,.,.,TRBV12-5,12,TGTGCTAGTGGTTCAGGGGTTCAGCCCCAGCATTTT,CASGSGVQPQHF
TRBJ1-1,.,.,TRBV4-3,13,TGCGCCAGCAGCCATGGGGTTGGCACTGAAGCTTTCTTT,CASSHGVGTEAFF
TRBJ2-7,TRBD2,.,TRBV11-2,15,TGTGCCAGCAGCTGGGAACTAGCGGGAGCAGGCGAGCAGTACTTC,CASSWELAGAGEQYF
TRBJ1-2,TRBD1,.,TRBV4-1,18,TGCGCCAGCAGCTCACATAGCGGGGACAGGGGGCTTCTCTATGGCTACACCTTC,CASSSHSGDRGLLYGYTF
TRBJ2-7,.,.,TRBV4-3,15,TGCGCCAGCAGCCTCGGAGTAGCGGCCTCCTACGAGCAGTACTTC,CASSLGVAASYEQYF
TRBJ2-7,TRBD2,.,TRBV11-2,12,TGTGCCAGCAGGGGGGAGGGCTACGAGCAGTACTTC,CASRGEGYEQYF
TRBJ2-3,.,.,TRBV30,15,TGTGCCTGGAGTGAGGGAGCGGCTAGCACAGATACGCAGTATTTT,CAWSEGAASTDTQYF
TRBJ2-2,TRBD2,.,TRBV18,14,TGTGCCAGCTCACTATCCGCGGGGGCCGGGGAGCTGTTTTTT,CASSLSAGAGELFF
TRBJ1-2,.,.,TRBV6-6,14,TGTGCCAGCAGAAAAGCACAGGGATCCAATGGCTACACCTTC,CASRKAQGSNGYTF
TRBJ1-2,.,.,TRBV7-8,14,TGTGCCAGCAGCTTTGTCGGGGCAAGATATGGCTACACCTTC,CASSFVGARYGYTF
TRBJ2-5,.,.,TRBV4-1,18,TGCGCCAGCAGCCAAGATCACCTCACGGGAGTAATGGGGGAGACCCAGTACTTC,CASSQDHLTGVMGETQYF
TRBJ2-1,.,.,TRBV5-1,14,TGCGCCAGCAGCTTCGGCCAGCTCCACAATGAGCAGTTCTTC,CASSFGQLHNEQFF
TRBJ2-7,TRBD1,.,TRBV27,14,TGTGCCAGCGCCGGGGACAGGGGTTCCGGCGAGCAGTACTTC,CASAGDRGSGEQYF
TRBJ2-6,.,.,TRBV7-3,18,TGTGCCAGCAGCCTTTACGGGCGGGGTTACTCTGGGGCCAACGTCCTGACTTTC,CASSLYGRGYSGANVLTF
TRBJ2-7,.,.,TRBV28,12,TGTGCCAGCAGTTTATGGGGGCGGGAGCAGTACTTC,CASSLWGREQYF
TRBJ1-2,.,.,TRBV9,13,TGTGCCAGCAGCTCGCGGAGGACCTGGGGCTACACCTTC,CASSSRRTWGYTF
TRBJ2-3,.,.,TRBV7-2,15,TGTGCCAGCAGCTTAGTTTCGACCCCAACAGATACGCAGTATTTT,CASSLVSTPTDTQYF
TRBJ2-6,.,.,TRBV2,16,TGTGCCAGCTACTTTCGGGGGCCAACTGGGGCCAACGTCCTGACTTTC,CASYFRGPTGANVLTF
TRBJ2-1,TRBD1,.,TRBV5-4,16,TGTGCCAGCAGCTTGGGACAGGGCGTTGTCTACAATGAGCAGTTCTTC,CASSLGQGVVYNEQFF
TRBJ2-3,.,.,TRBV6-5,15,TGTGCCACCCTACAGGTCGGGGGCACACCAGATACGCAGTATTTT,CATLQVGGTPDTQYF
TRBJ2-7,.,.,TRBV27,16,TGTGCCAGCAGTAGAACCTCATCCAGCGGGCGCGGCGAGCAGTACTTC,CASSRTSSSGRGEQYF
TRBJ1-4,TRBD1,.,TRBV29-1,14,TGCAGCGTCTATCTTGGGACAGGGGGCGAAAAACTGTTTTTT,CSVYLGTGGEKLFF